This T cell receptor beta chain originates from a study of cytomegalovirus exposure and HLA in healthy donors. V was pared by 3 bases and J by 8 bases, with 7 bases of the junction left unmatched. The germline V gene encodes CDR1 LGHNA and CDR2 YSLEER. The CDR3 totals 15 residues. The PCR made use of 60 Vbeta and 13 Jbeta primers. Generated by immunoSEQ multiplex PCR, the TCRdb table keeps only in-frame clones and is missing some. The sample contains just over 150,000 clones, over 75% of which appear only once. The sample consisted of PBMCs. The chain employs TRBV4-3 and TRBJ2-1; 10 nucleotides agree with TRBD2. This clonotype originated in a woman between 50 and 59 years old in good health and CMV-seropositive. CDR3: CASSQQRGGLDEQFF. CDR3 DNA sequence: TGCGCCAGCAGCCAGCAGCGGGGGGGCCTTGATGAGCAGTTCTTC.